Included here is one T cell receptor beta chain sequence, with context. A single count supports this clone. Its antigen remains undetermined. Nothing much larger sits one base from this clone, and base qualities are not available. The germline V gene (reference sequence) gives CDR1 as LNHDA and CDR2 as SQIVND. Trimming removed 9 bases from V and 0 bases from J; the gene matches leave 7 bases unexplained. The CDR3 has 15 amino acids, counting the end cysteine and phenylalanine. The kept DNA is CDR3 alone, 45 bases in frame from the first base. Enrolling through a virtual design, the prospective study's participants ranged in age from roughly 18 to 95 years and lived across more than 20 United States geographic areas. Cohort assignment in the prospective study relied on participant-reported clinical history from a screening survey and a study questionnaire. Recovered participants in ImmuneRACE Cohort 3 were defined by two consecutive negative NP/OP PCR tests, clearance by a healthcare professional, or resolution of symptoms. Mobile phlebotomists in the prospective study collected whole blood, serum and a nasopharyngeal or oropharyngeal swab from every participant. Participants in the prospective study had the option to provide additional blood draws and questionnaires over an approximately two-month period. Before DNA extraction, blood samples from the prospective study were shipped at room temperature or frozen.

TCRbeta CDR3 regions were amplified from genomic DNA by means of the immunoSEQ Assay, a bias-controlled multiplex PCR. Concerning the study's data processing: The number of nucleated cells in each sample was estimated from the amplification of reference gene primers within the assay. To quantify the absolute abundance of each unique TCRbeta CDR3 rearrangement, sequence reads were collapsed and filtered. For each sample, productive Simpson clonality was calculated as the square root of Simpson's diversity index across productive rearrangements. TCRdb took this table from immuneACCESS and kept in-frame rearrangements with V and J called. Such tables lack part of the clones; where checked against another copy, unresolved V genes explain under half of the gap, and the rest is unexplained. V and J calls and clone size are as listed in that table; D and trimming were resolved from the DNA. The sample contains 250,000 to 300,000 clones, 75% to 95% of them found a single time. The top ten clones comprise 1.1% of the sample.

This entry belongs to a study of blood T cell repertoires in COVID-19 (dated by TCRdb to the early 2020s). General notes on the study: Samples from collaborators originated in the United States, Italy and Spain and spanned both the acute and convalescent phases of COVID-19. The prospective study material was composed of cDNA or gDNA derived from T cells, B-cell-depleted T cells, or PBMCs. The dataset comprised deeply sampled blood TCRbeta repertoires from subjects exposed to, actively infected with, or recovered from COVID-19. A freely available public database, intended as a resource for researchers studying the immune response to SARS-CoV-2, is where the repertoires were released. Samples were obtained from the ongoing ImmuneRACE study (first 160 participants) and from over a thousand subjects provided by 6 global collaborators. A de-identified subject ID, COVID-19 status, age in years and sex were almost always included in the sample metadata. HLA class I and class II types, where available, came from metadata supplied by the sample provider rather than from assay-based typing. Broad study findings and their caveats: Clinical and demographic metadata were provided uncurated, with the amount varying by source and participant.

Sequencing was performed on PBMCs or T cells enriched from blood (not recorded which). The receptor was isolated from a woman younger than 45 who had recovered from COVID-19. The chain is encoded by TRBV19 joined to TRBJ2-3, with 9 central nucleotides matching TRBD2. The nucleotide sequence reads TGTGCCAGCCAACCGACTAGCGGAAGCACAGATACGCAGTATTTT. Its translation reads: CASQPTSGSTDTQYF.